This TCR beta chain was recorded in a study of blood T cells in healthy people across ages. About the study: Template switching recovered approximately one barcoded beta molecule for every two T cells. Findings and caveats of the study: Diversity of TCR beta per million T cells declined in a roughly linear way with age.

Donor samples were obtained from healthy Caucasian individuals from Russia, aged about 6 to 95. PBMCs were isolated at a quantity of at least 6.5 million per sample. The CDR3 has 16 residues. The V and J ends lost 2 bases and 0 bases, in that order; junction bases with no gene match: 7. Germline CDR1 and CDR2: SGHRS and YFSETQ. For the second PCR, which ran for 7 to 11 cycles, a sample-barcoded 5' primer and a J-beta primer mix were used. TCRdb re-analysed the 5' RACE reads in MiXCR, keeping a single row per CDR3 protein. The profile shows around 620,000 distinct CDR3 sequences, about 25% of them singletons. Worth noting for this clonotype: Antigen specificity is unknown.

The rearrangement joins TRBV5-1 to TRBJ1-1; 7 bases map to TRBD1. The sequence was collected from a woman in her 70s in good health. Sequencing was carried out using blood. CDR3 protein: CASSFRGVRMNTEAFF. For the CDR3, the DNA is TGCGCCAGCAGCTTCAGGGGGGTTAGGATGAACACTGAAGCTTTCTTT. Variable domain in full (rest from reference TRBV5-1 and TRBJ1-1): KAGVTQTPRYLIKTRGQQVTLSCSPISGHRSVSWYQQTPGQGLQFLFEYFSETQRNKGNFPGRFSGRQFSNSRSEMNVSTLELGDSALYLCASSFRGVRMNTEAFFGQGTRLTVV.